The clone carrying this TCR beta chain was recorded many times. Its antigen is unidentified. This beta chain slipped into a library made for alpha chains as a stray read, so its size is not meaningful. The study tagged each TCR cDNA molecule with a unique molecular identifier. TCRdb ran MiXCR on the 5' RACE reads and lists one entry per CDR3 protein. The table has over 5,500 distinct CDR3 sequences, 14% seen once. The CDR3 consists of 10 residues. Trimming shortened V by 5 bases and J by 7 bases, and 5 bases separated the two germline ends. Germline CDR1 and CDR2: MNHNS and SASEGT. Time point here: sample taken at primary tumor resection. Untreated early-stage non-small cell lung cancer patients, 72 in total, were the donors. The data belong to a study of spatial heterogeneity in lung cancer. Study context: Matched bulk RNA-seq provided a T cell module score, and TCR transcript counts in tumor regions correlated strongly with it. Study results and caveats: Intratumoral expanded alpha and beta TCR counts were found to track tumor mutation counts.

This sequence originates from a male donor with early-stage non-small cell lung cancer. Sequenced here: lung tumor tissue, sampled at surgery. The chain is built from TRBV6-1 and TRBJ1-1; D not resolved. The CDR3 coding sequence is TGTGCCAGCAGTTTTGATGAAGCTTTCTTT. This translates into CASSFDEAFF.